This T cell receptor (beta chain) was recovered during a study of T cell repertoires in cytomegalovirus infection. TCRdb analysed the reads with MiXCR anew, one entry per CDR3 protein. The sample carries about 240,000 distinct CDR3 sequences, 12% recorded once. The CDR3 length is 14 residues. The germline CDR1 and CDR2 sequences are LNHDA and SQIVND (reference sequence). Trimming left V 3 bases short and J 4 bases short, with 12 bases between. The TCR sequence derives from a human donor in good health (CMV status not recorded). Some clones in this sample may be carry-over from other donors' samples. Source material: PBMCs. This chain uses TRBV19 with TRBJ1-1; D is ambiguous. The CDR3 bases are TGTGCCAGTAGTATCGAGGGCCGGATCACTGAAGCTTTCTTT. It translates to CASSIEGRITEAFF.